The rows below give T cell receptor beta chains drawn from one sample of a study of shared T cell receptors in the human thymus. The table came from immunoSEQ multiplex PCR; TCRdb's copy has only in-frame clones and leaves some out. Found here are some 760,000 clones, roughly 88% of them singletons; the top ten hold around 0.0094%. These data were also filed under a second study, of human thymus T cells.

Sample: thymocytes. These receptors were taken from a girl less than two years old with a congenital heart defect. Each CDR3 is given with its conserved first and last residue. Each record gives: J gene, D gene, V gene, clone size, CDR3 DNA, CDR3 protein. The D gene is left open where the match is weak. Clone size is not always given. Where it is, it says once, few, many or a class for expanded clones.

>TRBJ2-5|TRBD2|TRBV2|.
TGTGCCAGCACCCTAGCGGGGGATGCAGAGACCCAGTACTTC
CASTLAGDAETQYF
>TRBJ2-2|TRBD2|TRBV25-1|.
TGTGCCAGCAGCCGCCGGGGGGGGTACAACACCGGGGAGCTGTTTTTT
CASSRRGGYNTGELFF
>TRBJ1-5|.|TRBV12-5|.
TGTGCTAGTGGTTTCGGGGGGGGAAGAGGCAATCAGCCCCAGCATTTT
CASGFGGGRGNQPQHF
>TRBJ1-2|TRBD1|TRBV12-5|.
TGTGCTAGTGGTTTGGCAAGGACAGGGTTGGATGGCTACACCTTC
CASGLARTGLDGYTF
>TRBJ2-2|TRBD1|TRBV6-1|.
TGTGCCAGCAGTGAGGGGACAGGGGGCGTCAACGGGGAGCTGTTTTTT
CASSEGTGGVNGELFF
>TRBJ1-1|.|TRBV29-1|.
TGCAGCGTTTTGGGGCGACTTATGAACACTGAAGCTTTCTTT
CSVLGRLMNTEAFF
>TRBJ2-7|.|TRBV25-1|.
TGTGCCAGCAGCCCTACCTACGAGCAGTACTTC
CASSPTYEQYF
>TRBJ1-1|.|TRBV5-1|.
TGCGCCAGCAGCTTGGCAGTAGCGAACACTGAAGCTTTCTTT
CASSLAVANTEAFF
>TRBJ2-1|.|TRBV6-1|few
TGTGCCAGCAGTGAAGCGGAGCGCGAGGACAATGAGCAGTTCTTC
CASSEAEREDNEQFF
>TRBJ1-1|.|TRBV18|.
TGTGCCAGCTCACCACCATTAATTGAAGTACAGGGTCGAGGGAACACTGAAGCTTTCTTT
CASSPPLIEVQGRGNTEAFF
>TRBJ2-4|.|TRBV10-3|few
TGTGCCATCAGTTTTGGGACAACGGACATTCAGTACTTC
CAISFGTTDIQYF
>TRBJ2-3|.|TRBV6-6|.
TGTGCCAGCAGTTGGGACACCAGCACAGATACGCAGTATTTT
CASSWDTSTDTQYF
>TRBJ2-3|.|TRBV5-6|.
TGTGCCAGCAAATCCTCAGGGGGCACAGATACGCAGTATTTT
CASKSSGGTDTQYF
>TRBJ1-1|.|TRBV30|.
TGTGCCTGTACTAGGTCGGGCTACACTGAAGCTTTCTTT
CACTRSGYTEAFF
>TRBJ2-2|TRBD1|TRBV7-2|.
TGTGCCAGCAGCTTAGGTGGGGGCGGGACAGGGGGGACCGGGGAGCTGTTTTTT
CASSLGGGGTGGTGELFF
>TRBJ1-6|TRBD1|TRBV28|.
TGTGCCAGCAGTCCCCGACAGGGTGATAATTCACCCCTCCACTTT
CASSPRQGDNSPLHF